Following are 31 T cell receptor beta chains from one sample sequenced in a study of T cells in Graves' hyperthyroidism and ophthalmopathy. RNA transcripts served as the template for amplifying TCR beta CDR3 regions. The TCR CDR3 first-round RT-PCR relied on the HTBI primer set. Via MiXCR, TCRdb re-called the multiplex PCR reads, giving one row per CDR3 protein. The sample has a few hundred thousand distinct CDR3 sequences, about 25% seen once. The sample comprised blood. The receptors derive from a man between 50 and 59 years old with Graves' hyperthyroidism.

In its sample, this clonotype was seen a few times. The genes are TRBV24-1 and TRBJ1-2, with TRBD1 as a possible D gene (6 bases). Germline loops: CDR1 KGHDR, CDR2 SFDVKD. The CDR3 consists of 16 residues. Trimming removed 9 bases at V and 1 base at J, with 20 bases between. The CDR3 DNA is TGTGCCACCTTTGGGGAGATCGACAGGATTAACTATGGCTACACCTTC. Protein product: CATFGEIDRINYGYTF.

There are a few counts of this clonotype. The J gene is TRBJ1-1, the V gene TRBV11-2; D is uncertain. The CDR3 covers 13 residues. Germline-derived CDR1 and CDR2 are SGHAT and FQNNGV. Trimming removed 0 bases from V and 6 bases from J, with 8 bases in between. CDR3: CASSLESQAEAFF. The CDR3 DNA follows: TGTGCCAGCAGCTTAGAATCCCAGGCTGAAGCTTTCTTT.

This clonotype was counted between two and nine times. This chain joins TRBV6-5 and TRBJ2-1; maybe TRBD1 (5 bases). The germline gives CDR1 MNHEY, CDR2 SVGAGI. Deletions cut 0 bases from V and 2 bases from J, with 11 bases between. The CDR3 extends over 16 amino acids. CDR3: CASSYSSRVAYNEQFF. The CDR3 coding sequence is TGTGCCAGCAGTTACTCGTCCAGGGTCGCCTACAATGAGCAGTTCTTC.

This clonotype was seen repeatedly, ten times or more. J is TRBJ1-5 and V is TRBV30; a weak D match, TRBD1 (5 bases). This CDR3 region has 13 residues. V was clipped by 3 bases and J by 7 bases, with 13 bases between them. Germline V CDR1 and CDR2: GTSNPN, SVGIG (reference sequence). The CDR3 is CAWRASRAQPQHF. As DNA, the CDR3 is TGTGCCTGGAGGGCAAGCAGGGCCCAGCCCCAGCATTTT. Drawing the rest from reference TRBV30 and TRBJ1-5, the complete variable domain is SQTIHQWPATLVQPVGSPLSLECTVEGTSNPNLYWYRQAAGRGLQLLFYSVGIGQISSEVPQNLSASRPQDRQFILSSKKLLLSDSGFYLCAWRASRAQPQHFGDGTRLSIL.

There are many counts of this clonotype. V is TRBV5-1 and J is TRBJ1-1; a weak D match, TRBD1 (5 bases). The germline gives CDR1 SGHRS, CDR2 YFSETQ. This CDR3 has 16 amino acids. Trimming left V 0 bases short and J 3 bases short, with 15 bases between. CDR3 nucleotides: TGCGCCAGCAGCTTGGATGGACCGAGGGGTTACACTGAAGCTTTCTTT. Encoded protein: CASSLDGPRGYTEAFF.

This clonotype was detected once. The chain couples TRBV6-2 or TRBV6-3 to TRBJ1-5; D might be TRBD1 (5 bases). The length of the CDR3 is 13 residues. CDR1 is MNHEY and CDR2 is SVGEGT in the germline V gene. Between the trimmed V and J ends, which lost 7 bases and 2 bases, there was a span of 9 bases. DNA for the CDR3: TGTGCCAGCAATCAGGGAGGCAATCAGCCCCAGCATTTT. Amino acid sequence: CASNQGGNQPQHF.

This clonotype showed up many times. The chain carries TRBV11-2 and TRBJ2-5; 9 positions agree with TRBD2. Germline V gene sequence: CDR1 SGHAT, CDR2 FQNNGV. The V gene end was trimmed by 0 bases and the J gene end by 5 bases; junction bases not matched to a gene: 13. This CDR3 is 18 amino acids long. The CDR3 DNA reads as TGTGCCAGCAGCTTAGAGGGTTGGATTAGCGGGAGTGAGGAGACCCAGTACTTC. Translated: CASSLEGWISGSEETQYF.

This clonotype was recorded a few times. This chain uses TRBV28 with TRBJ1-1; tentative D call: TRBD1 (6 bases). CDR1 is MDHEN, CDR2 SYDVKM, per germline. The CDR3 covers 13 residues. The V and J ends lost 7 bases and 5 bases respectively, with 14 bases between them. Written as DNA, the CDR3 is TGTGCCAGCACCCGCACAGGGTGGACTGAAGCTTTCTTT. Translation: CASTRTGWTEAFF.

V and J are TRBV7-2 and TRBJ2-5, with D hard to call. This CDR3 region has 14 residues. Trimming stripped 1 base from V and 1 base from J, with 7 bases between. Germline CDR1 SGHTA, CDR2 FQGNSA. CDR3 region: CASSLERFQETQYF. For the CDR3, the DNA is TGTGCCAGCAGCTTAGAAAGGTTCCAAGAGACCCAGTACTTC.

This chain uses TRBV3-1 with TRBJ1-2; maybe TRBD1 (5 bases). The CDR3 length is 11 residues. The germline V gene encodes CDR1 LGHDT and CDR2 YNNKEL (reference sequence). Trimming shortened V by 4 bases and J by 8 bases, and 8 bases separated the two germline ends. The CDR3 region has the DNA TGTGCCAGCAGCCCCGGGGGGGGCTACACCTTC. Encoded protein: CASSPGGGYTF.

This sequence joins TRBV5-1 and TRBJ2-7; 8 nucleotides match TRBD1. With 4 bases clipped from V and 1 base from J, the junction kept 7 bases outside the gene matches. The CDR3 is 15 residues long. Germline V gene data show CDR1 as SGHRS and CDR2 as YFSETQ. CDR3 loop: CASSLGRTGSYEQYF. CDR3 nucleotides: TGCGCCAGCAGCCTAGGGAGGACAGGGTCCTACGAGCAGTACTTC.

There are many counts of this clonotype. The genes are TRBV3-1 and TRBJ1-1, with no clear D. The CDR3 sequence is 14 residues long. V was pared by 1 base and J by 3 bases, with 9 bases between. Germline V gives CDR1 LGHDT, CDR2 YNNKEL (reference sequence). The CDR3 sequence is CASSQGHLYTEAFF. CDR3 nucleotides: TGTGCCAGCAGCCAAGGACACCTCTACACTGAAGCTTTCTTT.

In this sample, this clonotype turned up a few times. DNA of the CDR3: TGTGCCAGCAGCGCAGCCGGCGCGGGCACAGATACGCAGTATTTT. Translating gives CASSAAGAGTDTQYF. J is TRBJ2-3 and V is TRBV9; D remains unclear. The CDR3 has 15 residues. The V gene's germline CDR1 is SGDLS and CDR2 YYNGEE. The V and J ends lost 3 bases and 1 base respectively, with 12 bases between them. Using reference TRBV9 and TRBJ2-3 for the parts outside the CDR3, the full variable domain is DSGVTQTPKHLITATGQRVTLRCSPRSGDLSVYWYQQSLDQGLQFLIQYYNGEERAKGNILERFSAQQFPDLHSELNLSSLELGDSALYFCASSAAGAGTDTQYFGPGTRLTVL.

This chain links TRBV3-1 with TRBJ2-5; 9 bases are a match to TRBD2. The germline gives CDR1 LGHDT, CDR2 YNNKEL (reference sequence). Germline trimming cut 5 bases from V and 4 bases from J; bases unmatched to any gene: 8. There are 15 residues in the CDR3. The CDR3 coding sequence is TGTGCCAGCAGCGATAGCGGGAGTTTCAGAGAGACCCAGTACTTC. Its protein is CASSDSGSFRETQYF.

This clonotype has only a few counts. V is TRBV12-3 or TRBV12-4 and J is TRBJ1-6; D is unclear. V dropped 3 bases and J dropped 9 bases, with 6 bases sitting between them. This CDR3 comprises 12 residues. CDR3 sequence reads: CASSFSGSPLHF. Here the CDR3 DNA reads TGTGCCAGCAGTTTTAGCGGTTCACCCCTCCACTTT.

On this clonotype: A much larger clone sits a single nucleotide away, making a read error possible. The CDR3 is CAGSFYYEQYF. The CDR3 nucleotides read TGTGCCGGCAGTTTTTACTACGAGCAGTACTTC. The chain joins TRBV12-3 or TRBV12-4 to TRBJ2-7; D is uncertain. This CDR3 is 11 amino acids long.

This clonotype was detected ten times or more. The CDR3 sequence is CASRGSYNEQFF. For the CDR3, the DNA is TGTGCCAGCAGAGGCTCCTACAATGAGCAGTTCTTC. The genes are TRBV12-3 or TRBV12-4 and TRBJ2-1; the D is unclear. This CDR3 region has 12 residues. V was clipped by 6 bases and J by 0 bases, with 3 bases between them.

This clonotype has at least ten counts. The chain has TRBV11-2 and TRBJ2-5; D gene ambiguous. V lost 0 bases, J lost 1 base, and 9 bases lay in between. The CDR3 extends over 15 amino acids. Germline V gene data show CDR1 as SGHAT and CDR2 as FQNNGV. CDR3 region: CASSLEAQSQETQYF. CDR3 DNA sequence: TGTGCCAGCAGCTTAGAGGCTCAGAGCCAAGAGACCCAGTACTTC. The full variable domain, in which reference TRBV11-2 and TRBJ2-5 provide the parts outside the CDR3, is EAGVAQSPRYKIIEKRQSVAFWCNPISGHATLYWYQQILGQGPKLLIQFQNNGVVDDSQLPKDRFSAERLKGVDSTLKIQPAKLEDSAVYLCASSLEAQSQETQYFGPGTRLLVL.

The chain has TRBV12-3 or TRBV12-4 and TRBJ2-2; D may be TRBD2 (5 bases). The V and J ends lost 7 bases and 6 bases respectively, with 12 bases between them. The CDR3 is made up of 13 amino acids. The CDR3 sequence is CASKASLPGELFF. DNA for the CDR3: TGTGCCAGCAAGGCTAGCCTGCCCGGGGAGCTGTTTTTT.

J is TRBJ2-5 and V is TRBV3-1, with 8 bases matching TRBD2. With 0 bases clipped from V and 4 bases from J, the junction kept 7 bases outside the gene matches. This CDR3 has 16 amino acids. CDR1 and CDR2 (germline): LGHDT, YNNKEL (reference sequence). The chain's CDR3 is CASSQDVGSGRETQYF. The CDR3 region has the DNA TGTGCCAGCAGCCAAGACGTCGGAAGCGGGAGAGAGACCCAGTACTTC.

The J gene is TRBJ1-2, the V gene TRBV3-1; D unclear. Germline V gives CDR1 LGHDT, CDR2 YNNKEL (reference sequence). Trimming stripped 1 base from V and 4 bases from J, with 10 bases between. The CDR3 is made up of 14 amino acids. The DNA for the CDR3 is TGTGCCAGCAGCCAAGTTCCAGACTCCTATGGCTACACCTTC. Its protein product is CASSQVPDSYGYTF.

The chain uses TRBV11-3 and TRBJ2-7; 10 bases are a match to TRBD1. The trim removed 3 bases at V and 9 bases at J, leaving 11 bases unmatched. The CDR3 consists of 15 residues. The V gene's germline CDR1 is SGHNT and CDR2 YENEEA. The CDR3 spells CASSLGGQGSRGQYF. CDR3 DNA sequence: TGTGCCAGCAGCTTGGGGGGACAGGGGTCGCGGGGGCAGTACTTC.

This clonotype was seen at least ten times. The genes are TRBV28 and TRBJ1-1; no reliable D call. The CDR3 contains 15 residues. V dropped 2 bases and J dropped 4 bases, with 14 bases sitting between them. Germline V lookup: CDR1 MDHEN, CDR2 SYDVKM. CDR3 region: CASSLGLGAGTEAFF. The CDR3 DNA reads TGTGCCAGCAGTTTAGGGTTGGGCGCGGGCACTGAAGCTTTCTTT.

V gene TRBV5-1 combines with J gene TRBJ1-4; a weak D match, TRBD1 (5 bases). The CDR3 is 15 residues long. V lost 4 bases to trimming and J lost 0 bases, with 10 bases between them. Germline assignment: CDR1 SGHRS and CDR2 YFSETQ. In nucleotides, the CDR3 is TGCGCCAGCAGCCTACAGGCAACAACTAATGAAAAACTGTTTTTT. Protein: CASSLQATTNEKLFF.

At least ten counts were recorded for this clonotype. The chain recombines TRBV29-1 with TRBJ2-3; D remains unclear. Germline V lookup: CDR1 SQVTM, CDR2 ANQGSEA. The CDR3 length is 11 residues. Trimming pared 3 bases from V and 2 bases from J, leaving 3 bases between. CDR3 nucleotide sequence: TGCAGCGTTGACCTCACAGATACGCAGTATTTT. The encoded protein is CSVDLTDTQYF.

This clonotype appeared a few times. V gene TRBV28 combines with J gene TRBJ2-7, with D unclear. Looked up from germline, CDR1 is MDHEN and CDR2 is SYDVKM. Trimming cost V 7 bases and J 5 bases, with 15 bases left between them. CDR3 size: 13 residues. The CDR3 sequence is CASILRHPHEQYF. CDR3 DNA sequence: TGTGCCAGCATCCTACGCCACCCCCACGAGCAGTACTTC.

This clonotype was seen ten or more times. CDR3 loop: CASTSGLAGGISSYNEQFF. The CDR3 DNA reads as TGTGCCAGCACCAGTGGACTAGCGGGAGGGATAAGCTCCTACAATGAGCAGTTCTTC. The chain employs TRBV2 and TRBJ2-1; TRBD2 matches at 15 bases. CDR1 is SNHLY, CDR2 FYNNEI, per germline. After removal of 7 bases from V and 0 bases from J, the junction contained 10 bases not matched to a gene. The CDR3 covers 19 residues.

This clonotype has just a few counts. The chain employs TRBV6-5 and TRBJ1-2; D not certain. Trimming stripped 0 bases from V and 1 base from J, with 15 bases between. This CDR3 is built from 17 residues. Germline V gene sequence: CDR1 MNHEY, CDR2 SVGAGI. The CDR3 loop reads CASSYSARGLLNYGYTF. The DNA for the CDR3 is TGTGCCAGCAGTTACTCCGCGCGAGGCCTCCTTAACTATGGCTACACCTTC.

The V and J genes are TRBV6-2 or TRBV6-3 and TRBJ1-1; D gene uncertain. In germline, CDR1 is MNHEY, CDR2 SVGEGT. Trimming shortened V by 0 bases and J by 2 bases, and 7 bases separated the two germline ends. The length of the CDR3 is 14 residues. The DNA for the CDR3 is TGTGCCAGCAGTTACTCAAAGCCTAACACTGAAGCTTTCTTT. Amino acid sequence: CASSYSKPNTEAFF.

This clonotype was seen a few times. The rearrangement links TRBV5-1 to TRBJ2-5, with D unresolved. Trimming shortened V by 1 base and J by 5 bases, and 9 bases separated the two germline ends. The germline V gene encodes CDR1 SGHRS and CDR2 YFSETQ. The CDR3 runs to 13 residues. The DNA of the CDR3 is TGCGCCAGCAGCTTGCAGCGAGAGGAGACCCAGTACTTC. This encodes CASSLQREETQYF.

The rearrangement uses TRBV5-1 and TRBJ1-4; 9 nucleotides align to TRBD1. CDR1 SGHRS and CDR2 YFSETQ come from the germline V gene. With 3 bases clipped from V and 7 bases from J, the junction kept 4 bases outside the gene matches. This CDR3 comprises 14 residues. CDR3 sequence: CASSYTGGLEKLFF. For the CDR3, the DNA is TGCGCCAGCAGCTATACAGGGGGCCTTGAAAAACTGTTTTTT.